This T cell receptor beta chain was recorded in a study of blood T cell repertoires in COVID-19 (dated by TCRdb to the early 2020s). Study-level background: The collaborator samples originated in the United States, Italy and Spain and spanned the acute and convalescent phases of COVID-19. The prospective study material was composed of cDNA or gDNA derived from T cells, B-cell-depleted T cells, or PBMCs. Deeply sampled blood TCRbeta repertoires from subjects exposed to, actively infected with, or recovered from COVID-19 were included in the dataset. The repertoires were made available in a free public database intended to serve as a resource for research on the immune response to SARS-CoV-2. Samples were obtained from the ongoing ImmuneRACE study (first 160 participants) and from 1,200 or so subjects provided by 6 global collaborators. A de-identified subject ID, COVID-19 status, age in years and sex were almost always included in the sample metadata. Where available, HLA class I and class II types were obtained from metadata supplied by the sample provider rather than from assay-based typing. What the research found in general, with its limitations: How much clinical and demographic metadata was included differed by source and by participant, and the metadata was provided uncurated.

Regarding this clone: Its recognized antigen is unknown. There are no base qualities to consult, and no much larger clone falls within one base.

The CDR3 goes from the cysteine to the phenylalanine over 13 residues. The sequence is cut down to CDR3 DNA, 39 bases in frame from base 1. CDR1 and CDR2 (SQVTM, ANQGSEA) derive from the germline V gene. The germline V and J ends show losses of 6 bases and 0 bases respectively, and no gene match explains 3 bases of the junction. TCRbeta CDR3 regions were amplified from genomic DNA by means of the immunoSEQ Assay, a bias-controlled multiplex PCR. The original methods were these. Within the assay, amplification of reference gene primers was used to estimate how many nucleated cells each sample contained. To quantify the absolute abundance of each unique TCRbeta CDR3 rearrangement, sequence reads were collapsed and filtered. Productive Simpson clonality was computed per sample as the square root of Simpson's diversity index over productive rearrangements. TCRdb took this table from immuneACCESS and kept in-frame rearrangements with V and J called. Such tables lack part of the clones; where checked against another copy, unresolved V genes explain under half of the gap, and the rest is unexplained. V, J and clone size derive from that table, while D and trimming were established from the DNA sequence. The sample contains some 260,000 clones, around 88% of them found a single time. The ten largest account for 1.2% to 1.5% of the sample.

The collaborating institutions used their own protocols to collect whole blood in K2EDTA tubes. For TCRbeta analysis, collaborators shipped samples as frozen whole blood, isolated PBMCs, or DNA extracted from either of those sample types. The TCR comes from a man older than 75 with acute or convalescent COVID-19. Source material: peripheral blood. The V and J segments used are TRBV29-1 and TRBJ2-7, with 9 junctional bases fitting TRBD2. The DNA sequence is TGCAGCGTCCCGGGACTAGCCTCCTACGAGCAGTACTTC. It translates to CSVPGLASYEQYF.